The 31 T cell receptor beta chains given below trace back to one sample, sequenced in a study of blood T cell repertoires in COVID-19. Generated by immunoSEQ multiplex PCR, the TCRdb table keeps only in-frame clones and is missing some. The repertoire has hundreds of thousands of clones, about 87% of them found once; the top ten carry around 0.3%. The sample comprised peripheral blood. These receptors were collected from a woman aged 18 to 35 with acute or convalescent COVID-19.

This clone was detected only a few times. J is TRBJ2-3 and V is TRBV29-1, with D tentatively TRBD1 (5 bases). This CDR3 comprises 12 residues. V was shortened by 4 bases and J by 4 bases, with 9 bases between the two germline ends. Germline V lookup: CDR1 SQVTM, CDR2 ANQGSEA. CDR3: CSVGTGPDTQYF. The CDR3 DNA follows: TGCAGCGTTGGCACAGGACCAGATACGCAGTATTTT.

The rearrangement uses TRBV5-6 and TRBJ2-4; 7 bases are a match to TRBD1. There are 14 residues in the CDR3. Per germline, CDR1 SGHDT and CDR2 YYEEEE. J gave up 8 bases and V 2 bases, and 7 bases lay outside the gene matches. In nucleotides, the CDR3 is TGTGCCAGCAGCTTCCAAGGGGGCATGGACATTCAGTACTTC. Translated, it gives CASSFQGGMDIQYF.

The chain joins TRBV24-1 to TRBJ2-3; D possibly corresponds to TRBD2 (5 bases). The germline V gene encodes CDR1 KGHDR and CDR2 SFDVKD. This CDR3 is 14 amino acids long. The V end lost 4 bases, the J end lost 10 bases, and 17 bases lay between the germline ends. The CDR3 sequence: CATSDPSGGQAQYF. The CDR3 DNA sequence: TGTGCCACCAGTGACCCCTCCGGCGGGCAGGCGCAGTATTTT.

The V call is TRBV7-9, the J call TRBJ2-7; 8 bases line up with TRBD2. Germline lookup yields CDR1 SEHNR and CDR2 FQNEAQ (reference sequence). The trim removed 5 bases at V and 4 bases at J, leaving 10 bases unmatched. The CDR3 runs to 15 residues. CDR3 nucleotide sequence: TGTGCCAGCAGCCCGGGAGGGTCAGGGGAGTACGAGCAGTACTTC. Protein sequence: CASSPGGSGEYEQYF.

This clone was picked up one time. This chain joins TRBV4-3 and TRBJ1-6, with D unclear. The CDR3 sequence is 14 residues long. Germline V gene lookup returns CDR1 LGHNA and CDR2 YSLEER. V was trimmed by 0 bases and J by 13 bases, leaving 13 bases between them. In DNA form, the CDR3 reads TGCGCCAGCAGCCAAGACTCGGGAGTTCCCCCCCTCCACTTT. Translated, it gives CASSQDSGVPPLHF.

This rearrangement joins TRBV6-2 or TRBV6-3 to TRBJ1-5; D possibly corresponds to TRBD1 (5 bases). This CDR3 contains 15 residues. With 4 bases removed from V and 3 bases from J, the gap between germline ends came to 13 bases. Germline CDR1 MNHEY, CDR2 SVGEGT. CDR3 in amino acids: CASSSRGAANQPQHF. The CDR3 coding sequence is TGTGCCAGCAGTTCACGCGGGGCCGCCAATCAGCCCCAGCATTTT.

This chain links TRBV9 with TRBJ1-4, with TRBD1 matching over 11 bases. Germline CDR1 is SGDLS and CDR2 is YYNGEE. The CDR3 has 16 residues. V dropped 0 bases and J dropped 3; count of bases not matched to a gene: 1. For the CDR3, the DNA is TGTGCCAGCAGCGTAGAGGGACAGGGGGCTAATGAAAAACTGTTTTTT. Its translation: CASSVEGQGANEKLFF.

This clone occurred a few times. In nucleotides, the CDR3 is TGCGCCAGCAGCTCGGGACAGGCCACTGAAGCTTTCTTT. Its protein product is CASSSGQATEAFF. This rearrangement joins TRBV5-1 to TRBJ1-1; 8 bases line up with TRBD1. CDR1 is SGHRS, CDR2 YFSETQ, per germline. This CDR3 has 13 residues. V lost 3 bases to trimming and J lost 4 bases; unmatched junction nucleotides: 2.

V gene TRBV12-5 combines with J gene TRBJ2-2; TRBD2 agrees at 8 bases. The CDR3 covers 13 residues. Germline CDR1 is LGHNT and CDR2 is FRNRAP. V trimming: 7 bases; J trimming: 3 bases; junction bases outside the gene matches: 1. The CDR3 DNA is TGTGCTAGTGCGGGGGGGCACACCGGGGAGCTGTTTTTT. Amino acids: CASAGGHTGELFF. Together with reference TRBV12-5 and TRBJ2-2, the CDR3 gives the full variable domain: DARVTQTPRHKVTEMGQEVTMRCQPILGHNTVFWYRQTMMQGLELLAYFRNRAPLDDSGMPKDRFSAEMPDATLATLKIQPSEPRDSAVYFCASAGGHTGELFFGEGSRLTVL.

The chain uses TRBV7-9 and TRBJ2-2, with TRBD2 identical over 9 bases. CDR3 size: 16 residues. After removal of 8 bases from V and 1 base from J, the junction contained 8 bases not matched to a gene. Germline CDR1 reads SEHNR; CDR2 reads FQNEAQ (reference sequence). As DNA, the CDR3 is TGTGCCAGCTCCACCTTAGCGGGGGTGAACACCGGGGAGCTGTTTTTT. It is translated as CASSTLAGVNTGELFF. The full variable domain, its missing parts supplied by reference TRBV7-9 and TRBJ2-2, is DTGVSQNPRHKITKRGQNVTFRCDPISEHNRLYWYRQTLGQGPEFLTYFQNEAQLEKSRLLSDRFSAERPKGSFSTLEIQRTEQGDSAMYLCASSTLAGVNTGELFFGEGSRLTVL.

The chain uses TRBV11-2 and TRBJ1-5, with unresolved D. The CDR3 covers 13 residues. Germline V lookup: CDR1 SGHAT, CDR2 FQNNGV. Trimming cost V 5 bases and J 5 bases, with 10 bases left between them. The CDR3 sequence: CASSQEGDQPQHF. The CDR3 DNA follows: TGTGCCAGCAGCCAAGAAGGAGATCAGCCCCAGCATTTT.

Here the CDR3 reads CASSYSWTSGNTIYF. The CDR3 nucleotides read TGTGCCAGCAGTTACTCCTGGACATCTGGAAACACCATATATTTT. The chain combines TRBV6-5 with TRBJ1-3, with a possible D match to TRBD1 (5 bases). CDR1 is MNHEY and CDR2 is SVGAGI in the germline V gene. Between the trimmed V and J ends, which lost 0 bases and 1 base, there was a span of 7 bases. CDR3 size: 15 residues.

This chain connects TRBV30 to TRBJ1-3; perhaps TRBD1 as D (5 bases). Germline lookup yields CDR1 GTSNPN and CDR2 SVGIG (reference sequence). V shed 3 bases and J shed 2 bases, with 17 bases lying between them. The CDR3 length is 16 residues. The CDR3 protein is CAWRYKSGGTGNTIYF. The CDR3 DNA is TGTGCCTGGAGATATAAAAGCGGGGGGACTGGAAACACCATATATTTT.

The V gene is TRBV5-1, the J gene TRBJ1-1; D not resolved. Germline assignment: CDR1 SGHRS and CDR2 YFSETQ. V was pared by 1 base and J by 6 bases, with 10 bases between. This CDR3 spans 13 amino acids. For the CDR3, the DNA is TGCGCCAGCAGCTTGATTTCGGGGTCTGAAGCTTTCTTT. Residues: CASSLISGSEAFF.

The genes are TRBV5-1 and TRBJ2-1, with unresolved D. Germline V gene sequence: CDR1 SGHRS, CDR2 YFSETQ. V lost 0 bases and J lost 0, with 10 bases in between. This CDR3 spans 16 amino acids. The CDR3 region is CASSLAPRSSYNEQFF. DNA of the CDR3: TGCGCCAGCAGCTTGGCACCCCGGAGCTCCTACAATGAGCAGTTCTTC.

This chain uses TRBV27 with TRBJ1-1; D remains ambiguous. The CDR3 is made up of 14 amino acids. Trimming shortened V by 6 bases and J by 5 bases, and 16 bases separated the two germline ends. Germline V lookup: CDR1 MNHEY, CDR2 SMNVEV (reference sequence). In DNA form, the CDR3 reads TGTGCCAGCAGCTACGGCCGGAGTGGGACTGAAGCTTTCTTT. It yields the protein CASSYGRSGTEAFF.

The chain joins TRBV7-2 to TRBJ1-2; tentative D call: TRBD1 (5 bases). CDR3 length: 14 amino acids. The ends were cut back, 4 bases at V and 4 bases at J, with 13 bases in the middle. Germline V gene lookup returns CDR1 SGHTA and CDR2 FQGNSA. CDR3 amino acids: CASSSREASYGYTF. CDR3 DNA sequence: TGTGCCAGCAGCTCCAGGGAGGCCTCCTATGGCTACACCTTC. The entire variable domain, with the rest obtained from reference TRBV7-2 and TRBJ1-2, is as follows: GAGVSQSPSNKVTEKGKDVELRCDPISGHTALYWYRQSLGQGLEFLIYFQGNSAPDKSGLPSDRFSAERTGGSVSTLTIQRTQQEDSAVYLCASSSREASYGYTFGSGTRLTVV.

The chain recombines TRBV18 with TRBJ1-2; D gene ambiguous. CDR1 and CDR2 from the germline V gene are KGHSH and LQKENI. The CDR3 has 14 amino acids. V gave up 3 bases and J gave up 6 bases, with 14 bases separating them. The CDR3 coding sequence is TGTGCCAGCTCACCGTTCGGGGAATACGATGGCTACACCTTC. It yields the protein CASSPFGEYDGYTF.

The V call is TRBV19, the J call TRBJ2-2, with 8 nucleotides matching TRBD1. CDR1 and CDR2 from the germline V gene are LNHDA and SQIVND (reference sequence). The CDR3 contains 15 residues. V trimming: 5 bases; J trimming: 5 bases; junction bases outside the gene matches: 7. This CDR3 is CASSVRDRRTGELFF. The CDR3 nucleotides read TGTGCCAGTAGTGTCCGGGACAGGCGAACCGGGGAGCTGTTTTTT.

This clone was detected a few times. The rearrangement joins TRBV4-1 to TRBJ1-2; no definite D call. The CDR3 has 15 amino acids. CDR1 is MGHRA, CDR2 YSYEKL, per germline. Trimming pared 3 bases from V and 0 bases from J, leaving 11 bases between. The CDR3 sequence is CASSQFVIANYGYTF. The CDR3 region has the DNA TGCGCCAGCAGCCAGTTCGTTATAGCTAACTATGGCTACACCTTC.

The rearrangement links TRBV13 to TRBJ2-5; the match to TRBD1 covers 7 bases. The ends lost 1 base at V and 2 bases at J; junction bases unmatched: 1. Germline CDR1 PRHDT, CDR2 FYEKMQ (reference sequence). CDR3 length: 14 residues. CDR3 residues: CASSLVTGQETQYF. CDR3 coding DNA: TGTGCCAGCAGCTTAGTGACAGGGCAAGAGACCCAGTACTTC. The full variable domain, in which reference TRBV13 and TRBJ2-5 provide the parts outside the CDR3, is AAGVIQSPRHLIKEKRETATLKCYPIPRHDTVYWYQQGPGQDPQFLISFYEKMQSDKGSIPDRFSAQQFSDYHSELNMSSLELGDSALYFCASSLVTGQETQYFGPGTRLLVL.

This chain joins TRBV18 and TRBJ1-1; the match to TRBD1 covers 9 bases. CDR1 and CDR2 from the germline V gene are KGHSH and LQKENI. The CDR3 covers 15 residues. After removal of 3 bases from V and 4 bases from J, the junction contained 6 bases not matched to a gene. The DNA for the CDR3 is TGTGCCAGCTCACCGTCCGGGACAGGGAGCACTGAAGCTTTCTTT. Translated, it gives CASSPSGTGSTEAFF.

This rearrangement joins TRBV6-5 to TRBJ1-1; possible D gene TRBD1, 6 bases. Germline loops: CDR1 MNHEY, CDR2 SVGAGI. The CDR3 extends over 13 amino acids. Trimming removed 5 bases from V and 2 bases from J, with 9 bases in between. The CDR3 DNA reads TGTGCCAGCAGTCGGACAGTCAACACTGAAGCTTTCTTT. Its translation: CASSRTVNTEAFF.

A single count supports this clone. The chain couples TRBV11-2 to TRBJ1-5, with D maybe TRBD1 (6 bases). Deletions cut 2 bases from V and 5 bases from J, with 13 bases between. Looked up from germline, CDR1 is SGHAT and CDR2 is FQNNGV. The CDR3 totals 15 residues. CDR3 sequence (DNA): TGTGCCAGCAGCTTAAGGTCAGGGGCGGATCAGCCCCAGCATTTT. Translation: CASSLRSGADQPQHF.

The rearrangement joins TRBV7-9 to TRBJ2-7; 13 bases fit TRBD2. The V gene's germline CDR1 is SEHNR and CDR2 FQNEAQ (reference sequence). This CDR3 spans 15 amino acids. The V gene end was trimmed by 5 bases and the J gene end by 2 bases; junction bases not matched to a gene: 3. CDR3 sequence (DNA): TGTGCCAGCAGCGACGGGACTAGCGGGGCCTACGAGCAGTACTTC. As protein: CASSDGTSGAYEQYF. Together with reference TRBV7-9 and TRBJ2-7, the CDR3 gives the full variable domain: DTGVSQNPRHKITKRGQNVTFRCDPISEHNRLYWYRQTLGQGPEFLTYFQNEAQLEKSRLLSDRFSAERPKGSFSTLEIQRTEQGDSAMYLCASSDGTSGAYEQYFGPGTRLTVT.

The J gene is TRBJ2-7, the V gene TRBV6-6; 9 positions agree with TRBD1. This CDR3 is 15 amino acids long. The V gene's germline CDR1 is MNHNY and CDR2 SVGAGI (reference sequence). The junction had 4 bases not matched to a gene; V was cut back by 1 base and J by 3 bases. CDR3 nucleotide sequence: TGTGCCAGCAGTTACTTTCCGGGACAGGGCTACGAGCAGTACTTC. It translates to CASSYFPGQGYEQYF.

This clone was detected once. The chain carries TRBV18 and TRBJ1-1, with D tentatively TRBD1 (6 bases). V was pared by 3 bases and J by 9 bases, with 17 bases between. This CDR3 region has 14 residues. Looked up from germline, CDR1 is KGHSH and CDR2 is LQKENI. CDR3 sequence reads: CASSPGQVAEQAFF. CDR3 sequence (DNA): TGTGCCAGCTCACCGGGACAAGTCGCAGAGCAAGCTTTCTTT. Looking up the rest from reference TRBV18 and TRBJ1-1 gives the full variable domain: NAGVMQNPRHLVRRRGQEARLRCSPMKGHSHVYWYRQLPEEGLKFMVYLQKENIIDESGMPKERFSAEFPKEGPSILRIQQVVRGDSAAYFCASSPGQVAEQAFFGQGTRLTVV.

The rearrangement links TRBV2 to TRBJ1-2, with D unclear. With 7 bases removed from V and 9 bases from J, the gap between germline ends came to 12 bases. CDR3 length equals 11 residues. The germline V gene encodes CDR1 SNHLY and CDR2 FYNNEI. CDR3 coding DNA: TGTGCCAGCATCAGAGACATGAGCTACACCTTC. Translated, it gives CASIRDMSYTF.

As DNA, the CDR3 is TGTGCCAGCAGTTACTACCGGACAGGGGAGGTTGAAAAACTGTTTTTT. Residues: CASSYYRTGEVEKLFF. The V gene is TRBV6-6, the J gene TRBJ1-4, with 9 bases lining up with TRBD1. Trimming cost V 1 base and J 7 bases; bases outside gene matches: 7. The germline V gene has CDR1 MNHNY and CDR2 SVGAGI (reference sequence). CDR3 size: 16 residues.

Only one count was recorded for this clone. This CDR3 reads CASSSTVNTGELFF. In nucleotides, the CDR3 is TGTGCCAGCAGCTCGACAGTGAACACCGGGGAGCTGTTTTTT. The chain uses TRBV11-3 and TRBJ2-2; TRBD1 is a possible D gene (5 bases). This CDR3 has 14 residues. Germline V gene lookup returns CDR1 SGHNT and CDR2 YENEEA. The germline V and J ends were trimmed by 4 bases and 1 base, with 7 bases remaining between them.

This sequence joins TRBV7-9 and TRBJ1-1, with TRBD1 matching over 8 bases. The CDR3 extends over 14 amino acids. CDR1 and CDR2 (germline): SEHNR, FQNEAQ (reference sequence). V was clipped by 6 bases and J by 1 base; unmatched bases: 4. This CDR3 reads CASRAGGWNTEAFF. CDR3 bases: TGTGCCAGCAGGGCAGGGGGCTGGAACACTGAAGCTTTCTTT.